This passage covers 16 T cell receptor beta chains from one sample sequenced in a study of blood T cell repertoires in COVID-19. Assay: immunoSEQ multiplex PCR; the TCRdb copy retains only in-frame clones and omits some. The sample has 230,000 or so clones; around 80% are singletons. Sequenced material: peripheral blood. Receptors originate from a man in his forties or fifties who had recovered from COVID-19.

V and J are TRBV27 and TRBJ1-4; perhaps TRBD1 as D (5 bases). CDR1 is MNHEY, CDR2 SMNVEV, per germline (reference sequence). V lost 5 bases, J lost 3 bases, and 13 bases lay in between. This CDR3 has 15 amino acids. The CDR3 nucleotides read TGTGCCAGCAGTGCGACAGTTGATTCTAATGAAAAACTGTTTTTT. Protein: CASSATVDSNEKLFF.

This clone was counted once. This rearrangement joins TRBV30 to TRBJ2-1; the D gene is possibly TRBD2 (7 bases). The V gene lost 1 base and the J gene lost 3 bases, with 13 bases spanning the gap. Germline values: CDR1 GTSNPN, CDR2 SVGIG (reference sequence). The CDR3 runs 15 residues. The CDR3 bases are TGTGCCTGGAGTGACCGGGGGGCAGGCTACAATGAGCAGTTCTTC. Translation: CAWSDRGAGYNEQFF.

The chain recombines TRBV2 with TRBJ1-1, with D uncertain. Germline CDR1 and CDR2: SNHLY and FYNNEI. The CDR3 covers 13 residues. V gave up 6 bases and J gave up 4 bases, with 12 bases separating them. Written as DNA, the CDR3 is TGTGCCAGCAGAGAGACAAAGCCCACTGAAGCTTTCTTT. Its protein is CASRETKPTEAFF.

The J gene is TRBJ1-2, the V gene TRBV30; perhaps TRBD1 as D (5 bases). Trimming removed 0 bases from V and 7 bases from J, with 6 bases in between. CDR1 and CDR2 from the germline V gene are GTSNPN and SVGIG (reference sequence). This CDR3 region has 11 residues. CDR3 residues: CAWSVGVGYTF. The CDR3 DNA sequence: TGTGCCTGGAGTGTAGGGGTTGGCTACACCTTC.

The chain joins TRBV23-1 to TRBJ2-7, with D tentatively TRBD1 (6 bases). TRBV23-1 has ORF status, its function being uncertain. This CDR3 region has 14 residues. Trimming took 2 bases from V and 3 from J, leaving 11 bases between them. In DNA, the CDR3 is TGCGCCAGCAGTCAAAATGTGGACAGCTACGAGCAGTACTTC. It is translated as CASSQNVDSYEQYF.

The V gene is TRBV2, the J gene TRBJ1-2, with a weak D call TRBD1 (6 bases). This CDR3 is built from 15 residues. Germline V CDR1 and CDR2: SNHLY, FYNNEI. Between the trimmed V and J ends, which lost 4 bases and 5 bases, there was a span of 17 bases. DNA for the CDR3: TGTGCCAGCAGTGGGGGCGGCAGGGGCGGTTATGGCTACACCTTC. Translated: CASSGGGRGGYGYTF.

This chain's CDR3 is CASSETRNSGNTIYF. Here the CDR3 DNA reads TGTGCCAGCAGCGAAACACGAAACTCTGGAAACACCATATATTTT. The genes are TRBV7-9 and TRBJ1-3; D is undetermined. Per germline, CDR1 SEHNR and CDR2 FQNEAQ (reference sequence). The CDR3 consists of 15 residues. Deletions cut 5 bases from V and 0 bases from J, with 11 bases between.

This clone is a singleton in its sample. The chain recombines TRBV7-2 with TRBJ2-6; D is possibly TRBD1 (5 bases). The CDR3 runs 19 residues. V was cut by 0 bases and J by 0 bases, with 15 bases left in between. Germline V gene sequence: CDR1 SGHTA, CDR2 FQGNSA. In DNA, the CDR3 is TGTGCCAGCAGCTTAGCGTCGTCAGGGTCAAACTCTGGGGCCAACGTCCTGACTTTC. It yields the protein CASSLASSGSNSGANVLTF.

J is TRBJ1-2 and V is TRBV28; a weak D match, TRBD1 (5 bases). CDR1 and CDR2 from the germline V gene are MDHEN and SYDVKM. The CDR3 is 13 residues long. The ends were cut back, 7 bases at V and 2 bases at J, with 11 bases in the middle. The CDR3 is CASTGAGNYGYTF. Written as DNA, the CDR3 is TGTGCCAGCACCGGTGCAGGGAACTATGGCTACACCTTC.

The rearrangement uses TRBV7-9 and TRBJ2-3; D perhaps matches TRBD1 (6 bases). Trimming stripped 5 bases from V and 9 bases from J, with 15 bases between. Germline CDR1 is SEHNR and CDR2 is FQNEAQ (reference sequence). The CDR3 runs to 13 residues. The CDR3 DNA reads as TGTGCCAGCAGCAATGTGCAGGGGCAAACGCAGTATTTT. Its protein is CASSNVQGQTQYF.

In its sample, this clone was seen many times. V usage is TRBV10-2 and J usage is TRBJ1-5; unclear D gene. Per germline, CDR1 WSHSY and CDR2 SAAADI. With 0 bases removed from V and 4 bases from J, the gap between germline ends came to 4 bases. This CDR3 contains 13 residues. The CDR3 DNA reads as TGCGCCAGCAGTGAGTCCGAGAATCAGCCCCAGCATTTT. Its translation: CASSESENQPQHF.

This chain uses TRBV18 with TRBJ2-7; the match to TRBD1 covers 7 bases. Germline lookup yields CDR1 KGHSH and CDR2 LQKENI. V lost 6 bases and J lost 1; bases outside the gene matches: 6. CDR3 length: 14 residues. The CDR3 DNA is TGTGCCAGCTCTCCCCGACAGGGTTCCTACGAGCAGTACTTC. This gives the protein CASSPRQGSYEQYF.

This rearrangement joins TRBV11-2 to TRBJ2-3, with D possibly being TRBD1 (5 bases). This CDR3 is 14 amino acids long. In germline, CDR1 is SGHAT, CDR2 FQNNGV. V was shortened by 8 bases and J by 3 bases, with 15 bases between the two germline ends. The CDR3 spells CASVPGFVTDTQYF. The CDR3 DNA sequence: TGTGCCAGCGTCCCAGGGTTTGTGACAGATACGCAGTATTTT.

This chain connects TRBV19 to TRBJ2-7; TRBD1 agrees at 8 bases. Germline-derived CDR1 and CDR2 are LNHDA and SQIVND (reference sequence). Trimming at V came to 3 bases and at J to 0 bases, leaving 4 bases not matched to a gene. The CDR3 loop spans 15 amino acids. The CDR3, as DNA: TGTGCCAGTAGTATGGGCGGGACAGGCTCCTACGAGCAGTACTTC. Translated: CASSMGGTGSYEQYF.

The rearrangement joins TRBV27 to TRBJ2-7; 11 bases agree with TRBD1. With 3 bases clipped from V and 4 bases from J, the junction kept 5 bases outside the gene matches. This CDR3 is 15 amino acids long. Per the germline V gene, CDR1 is MNHEY and CDR2 is SMNVEV (reference sequence). The CDR3 DNA sequence: TGTGCCAGCAGTTTCACTCGGGACAGGGGGTACGAGCAGTACTTC. Translated, it gives CASSFTRDRGYEQYF.

Only one count was recorded for this clone. The chain carries TRBV9 and TRBJ1-2; a weak D match, TRBD1 (5 bases). This CDR3 has 13 amino acids. The ends were cut back, 1 base at V and 6 bases at J, with 10 bases in the middle. Germline assignment: CDR1 SGDLS and CDR2 YYNGEE. CDR3 loop: CASSVYGRDGYTF. The CDR3 DNA follows: TGTGCCAGCAGCGTATATGGCAGGGATGGCTACACCTTC.